What follows describes a single T cell receptor beta chain. The specificity of this receptor is unknown. No base qualities exist here, and no much larger clone lies one base off it. The data were obtained in a study of blood T cell repertoires in COVID-19 (dated by TCRdb to 2020 to 2022). Regarding the study in general: The collaborator samples originated in the United States, Italy and Spain and spanned the acute and convalescent phases of COVID-19. The material from the prospective study consisted of cDNA or gDNA derived from T cells, B-cell-depleted T cells, or PBMCs. Subjects who had been exposed to COVID-19, were actively infected with it, or had recovered from it provided the deeply sampled blood TCRbeta repertoires that made up the dataset. The sample metadata nearly always contained a de-identified subject ID, COVID-19 status, age in years and sex. HLA class I and class II types, where available, came from metadata supplied by the sample provider rather than from assay-based typing. The samples were drawn from two sources: the first 160 participants of the ongoing ImmuneRACE study, and 1,000 to 1,500 subjects contributed by 6 global collaborators. A freely available public database, intended as a resource for researchers studying the immune response to SARS-CoV-2, is where the repertoires were released.

In Seattle, one collaborating source enrolled patients while the infection was active and tracked those patients longitudinally over the course of disease. Each collaborating institution followed its own protocols to collect whole blood in K2EDTA tubes. Collaborator samples were shipped for TCRbeta analysis as frozen whole blood, isolated PBMCs, or DNA extracted from either sample type. The full study reports these points: The quantity of clinical and demographic metadata differed by source and by participant and was supplied without curation.

According to the germline V gene, CDR1 reads SGHTA and CDR2 reads FQGNSA. Inclusive of the bounding cysteine and phenylalanine, the CDR3 is 14 residues long. Solely the CDR3 DNA is kept, with 42 bases framed from the first base. Trimming takes 2 bases off V and 4 bases off J; junction bases not matched to a gene: 4. TCRbeta CDR3 regions were amplified from genomic DNA using the immunoSEQ Assay, a bias-controlled multiplex PCR. Per the authors' processing: The number of nucleated cells in each sample was estimated by amplification of reference gene primers within the assay. To quantify the absolute abundance of each unique TCRbeta CDR3 rearrangement, sequence reads were collapsed and filtered. Productive Simpson clonality was computed per sample as the square root of Simpson's diversity index over productive rearrangements. TCRdb retrieved this table from immuneACCESS and kept in-frame rearrangements only. Not all clones are present; in checked studies, unresolved V genes account for under half, and no reason is known for the remainder. V and J calls and clone size are copied from that table; D and trimming were computed from the DNA. Present in this sample are 350,000 to 400,000 clones, around 90% of which were seen just once. The ten most abundant clones make up approximately 3% of the sample.

This sequence originates from a woman aged 25 to 39 with COVID-19, enrolled during active disease. What was sequenced was peripheral blood. The chain is made from TRBV7-2 and TRBJ1-1, with TRBD1 matching 7 junction bases. The nucleotide sequence is TGTGCCAGCAGCTTAACCTCAGGGGGCACTGAAGCTTTCTTT. Its protein reads: CASSLTSGGTEAFF.